Here is one T cell receptor beta chain with its context. Original analysis: Amplified reference gene primers provided the basis for estimating nucleated cell counts. Profiling relied on immunoSEQ multiplex PCR, and the TCRdb table lists in-frame clones only, not all of them. Clone size and V and J calls were adopted from that table, with D and trimming inferred from the DNA. This sample has under 200,000 clones, with roughly three quarters found just once. The sample belongs to a study of blood T cell repertoires in COVID-19. In the study overall: Samples came from the United States, Italy and Spain, spanning acute and convalescent COVID-19.

Followed longitudinally, the Seattle patients had been enrolled during active infection. The germline CDR1 and CDR2 sequences are SNHLY and FYNNEI. The V gene end was trimmed by 7 bases and the J gene end by 3 bases; junction bases not matched to a gene: 8. The CDR3 runs to 14 residues. This clonotype originated in a woman between 40 and 50 years old with COVID-19, enrolled during active disease. V usage is TRBV2 and J usage is TRBJ1-2; 7 nucleotides line up with TRBD1. The source material was peripheral blood. The DNA for the CDR3 is TGTGCCAGCACCAGAGACAGGGTCGACTATGGCTACACCTTC. Its translation: CASTRDRVDYGYTF.